The TCR beta chain under discussion was sequenced for a study of monozygotic twins with inflammatory bowel disease. Following a re-call of the 5' RACE reads, TCRdb has one entry per CDR3 protein and lacks DNA. The table for this sample gives about 330,000 distinct CDR3 sequences. This clonotype originated in a human donor with ulcerative colitis or Crohn's disease, or a healthy co-twin of an affected twin (not recorded which). The sequenced sample was blood.

The CDR3 sequence: CASSLASGTNTGELFF. This chain connects TRBV5-1 to TRBJ2-2; TCRdb's D gene call, TRBD2, goes unchecked for lack of DNA. The germline gives CDR1 SGHRS, CDR2 YFSETQ. There are 16 residues in the CDR3.